The present entry profiles one T cell receptor beta chain with its context. Its antigen is undetermined. The entry originates in a study of glioma-infiltrating T cells after dendritic cell vaccination. Study-wide findings and caveats: Estimated pretreatment TIL content predicted outcome after dendritic cell vaccination.

Sample time point: after dendritic cell vaccination, including at tumor progression/relapse. From germline, CDR1 is MNHNY and CDR2 SVGAGI (reference sequence). The germline V and J ends were trimmed by 4 bases and 0 bases, with 10 bases remaining between them. The CDR3 covers 16 residues. Sequenced by immunoSEQ multiplex PCR; TCRdb stores in-frame clones only, minus some. The table lists almost 90,000 clones, around four fifths of them singletons. This receptor was obtained from a human donor with glioblastoma. Sequencing was performed on blood, taken after dendritic cell vaccination. The chain employs TRBV6-6 and TRBJ1-6; D remains unclear. The CDR3 bases are TGTGCCAGCAGTTTAGAAACGCTCTCCTATAATTCACCCCTCCACTTT. It specifies CASSLETLSYNSPLHF.